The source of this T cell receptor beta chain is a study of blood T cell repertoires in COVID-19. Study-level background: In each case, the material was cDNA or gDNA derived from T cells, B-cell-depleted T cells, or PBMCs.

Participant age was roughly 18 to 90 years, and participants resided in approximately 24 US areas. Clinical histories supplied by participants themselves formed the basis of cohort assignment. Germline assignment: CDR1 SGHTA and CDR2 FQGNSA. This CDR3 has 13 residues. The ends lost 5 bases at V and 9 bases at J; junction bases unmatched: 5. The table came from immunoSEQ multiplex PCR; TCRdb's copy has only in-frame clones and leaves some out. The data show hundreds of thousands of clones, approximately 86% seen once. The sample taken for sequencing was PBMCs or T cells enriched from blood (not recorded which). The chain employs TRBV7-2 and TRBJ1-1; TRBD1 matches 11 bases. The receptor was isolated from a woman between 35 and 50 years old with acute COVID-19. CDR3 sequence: CASSPGQGAKAFF. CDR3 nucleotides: TGTGCCAGCAGCCCAGGACAGGGGGCGAAAGCTTTCTTT.